Below are 9 T cell receptor beta chains sequenced from a single sample in a study of OX40 agonist ivuxolimab in advanced cancers. Here immunoSEQ multiplex PCR was the method, and the copy in TCRdb shows in-frame clones only, minus some. The table lists roughly 75,000 clones, about 89% of them singletons, with roughly 13% in the top ten. Source: CD4+ or CD8+ T cells sorted from blood, taken in a trial of the OX40 agonist ivuxolimab. Receptors originate from an adult with an advanced solid tumor such as melanoma, head and neck, liver or kidney cancer.

The chain couples TRBV14 to TRBJ2-7, with D unresolved. The CDR3 totals 11 residues. The germline V gene encodes CDR1 SGHDN and CDR2 FVKESK. V was shortened by 6 bases and J by 6 bases, with 9 bases between the two germline ends. DNA for the CDR3: TGTGCCAGCAGTCGGACCGTCGAGCAGTACTTC. Encoded protein: CASSRTVEQYF.

The V and J genes are TRBV5-1 and TRBJ1-1, with 7 nucleotides matching TRBD1. Germline V gene sequence: CDR1 SGHRS, CDR2 YFSETQ. The CDR3 totals 15 residues. V lost 2 bases and J lost 5; bases outside the gene matches: 9. The CDR3 is CASSLTQGVRTEAFF. In DNA, the CDR3 is TGCGCCAGCAGCTTAACCCAGGGGGTGAGAACTGAAGCTTTCTTT. Drawing the rest from reference TRBV5-1 and TRBJ1-1, the complete variable domain is KAGVTQTPRYLIKTRGQQVTLSCSPISGHRSVSWYQQTPGQGLQFLFEYFSETQRNKGNFPGRFSGRQFSNSRSEMNVSTLELGDSALYLCASSLTQGVRTEAFFGQGTRLTVV.

In its sample, this clone was seen a few times. The rearrangement links TRBV9 to TRBJ1-1; D perhaps matches TRBD1 (5 bases). Germline V CDR1 and CDR2: SGDLS, YYNGEE. The CDR3 has 11 amino acids. V lost 4 bases and J 5 bases, leaving 6 bases between the germline ends. Written as DNA, the CDR3 is TGTGCCAGCAGCCGGGGGACTGAAGCTTTCTTT. Encoded protein: CASSRGTEAFF.

The chain joins TRBV20-1 to TRBJ1-6; D remains ambiguous. This CDR3 is 11 amino acids long. Germline CDR1 and CDR2: DFQATT and SNEGSKA (reference sequence). Trimming took off 3 bases at V and 8 bases at J, with 5 bases between the two ends. As DNA, the CDR3 is TGCAGTGCTAGTGCAGATTCACCCCTCCACTTT. Its protein product is CSASADSPLHF.

This chain connects TRBV4-1 to TRBJ2-6; D unclear. CDR3 length equals 17 residues. The germline V gene has CDR1 MGHRA and CDR2 YSYEKL. V was shortened by 0 bases and J by 1 base, with 10 bases between the two germline ends. CDR3 bases: TGCGCCAGCAGCCAAGACGCCTTGGGGTCTGGGGCCAACGTCCTGACTTTC. Its protein product is CASSQDALGSGANVLTF.

The gene calls are TRBV21-1 and TRBJ1-1; TRBD1 was called by the table and not checked on the DNA. TRBV21-1 corresponds to a pseudogene. This CDR3 has 18 amino acids. The CDR3, as DNA: TGTGCCAGCAGCAGCCCCCCAAGTGAGACACCACGCCGCACTGAAGCTTTCTTT. Protein: CASSSPPSETPRRTEAFF.

Only one count was recorded for this clone. This rearrangement joins TRBV7-9 to TRBJ2-7; D not certain. Trimming stripped 0 bases from V and 5 bases from J, with 14 bases between. The length of the CDR3 is 15 residues. The germline CDR1 and CDR2 sequences are SEHNR and FQNEAQ (reference sequence). CDR3 in amino acids: CASSLAQVISDEQYF. CDR3 DNA: TGTGCCAGCAGCTTAGCGCAGGTTATATCGGACGAGCAGTACTTC.

The chain combines TRBV2 with TRBJ2-5, with D possibly matching TRBD1 (5 bases). This CDR3 is 13 amino acids long. Trimming removed 10 bases at V and 3 bases at J, with 15 bases between. Per the germline V gene, CDR1 is SNHLY and CDR2 is FYNNEI. DNA of the CDR3: TGTGCCAACGACAGCCCTCAGGAAGAGACCCAGTACTTC. Its protein product is CANDSPQEETQYF. The entire variable domain, with the rest obtained from reference TRBV2 and TRBJ2-5, is as follows: EPEVTQTPSHQVTQMGQEVILRCVPISNHLYFYWYRQILGQKVEFLVSFYNNEISEKSEIFDDQFSVERPDGSNFTLKIRSTKLEDSAMYFCANDSPQEETQYFGPGTRLLVL.

This clone has more than one count but fewer than ten. For the CDR3, the DNA is TGTGCCAGCCTGATGAACACTGAAGCTTTCTTT. This encodes CASLMNTEAFF. The J gene is TRBJ1-1, the V gene TRBV6-1; D not resolved. The CDR3 has 11 amino acids. Trimming removed 8 bases at V and 0 bases at J, with 4 bases between. Per the germline V gene, CDR1 is MNHNS and CDR2 is SASEGT.